This is a list of T cell receptor beta chains from one sample in a study of STAT5B mutations in CD4+ large granular lymphocyte leukemia. Generated by immunoSEQ multiplex PCR, the TCRdb table keeps only in-frame clones and is missing some. This sample carries 15,000 to 20,000 clones, about 88% of them seen once, and the ten largest clones take around 14%. The sequencing input was CD4+ T cells from blood buffy coats. Receptors were obtained from a human donor in good health. The CDR3 runs from the conserved cysteine through the conserved F or W. The order of the fields is CDR3 protein, CDR3 DNA, J gene, V gene, D gene, clone size. D genes are given only for firm matches. Only some rows state a clone size, as once, few, many or a class for expanded clones.

CAISEMGADTQYF,TGTGCCATCAGTGAGATGGGTGCAGATACGCAGTATTTT,TRBJ2-3,TRBV10-3,-,once
CATIGIVQEQYF,TGTGCCACCATAGGTATCGTCCAGGAGCAGTACTTC,TRBJ2-7,TRBV15,-,-
CASSEATLAITYNEQFF,TGTGCCAGCAGTGAAGCGACACTAGCGATCACCTACAATGAGCAGTTCTTC,TRBJ2-1,TRBV2,TRBD2,-
CASTRDIRRENTIYF,TGTGCCAGCACGCGGGACATCCGTCGGGAAAACACCATATATTTT,TRBJ1-3,TRBV6-5,-,once
CASSQDRRERGEQYF,TGTGCCAGCAGCCAAGATCGGCGGGAGAGGGGCGAGCAGTACTTC,TRBJ2-7,TRBV4-2,TRBD2,-
CASSSGPQVGKNIQYF,TGTGCCAGCAGCTCCGGGCCCCAGGTTGGCAAAAACATTCAGTACTTC,TRBJ2-4,TRBV11-3,-,once
CASSLVGINQPQHF,TGTGCCAGCAGCTTAGTAGGTATCAATCAGCCCCAGCATTTT,TRBJ1-5,TRBV7-8,-,-
CASVTGQGRGTEAFF,TGTGCCAGCGTAACGGGACAGGGGAGAGGCACTGAAGCTTTCTTT,TRBJ1-1,TRBV6-5,TRBD1,few
CASSLSRISNQPQHF,TGTGCCAGCAGCTTAAGCAGGATTAGCAATCAGCCCCAGCATTTT,TRBJ1-5,TRBV5-8,-,-
CAWSLGQGSTGELFF,TGTGCCTGGAGCCTCGGACAGGGGAGCACCGGGGAGCTGTTTTTT,TRBJ2-2,TRBV30,TRBD1,-
CASSLTGLRTTYEQYF,TGTGCCAGCAGCTTGACCGGACTTAGAACCACCTACGAGCAGTACTTC,TRBJ2-7,TRBV5-4,-,-
CATSGLRVTDTQYF,TGTGCCACCAGCGGACTCCGGGTGACAGATACGCAGTATTTT,TRBJ2-3,TRBV15,-,-
CASSNPSHRGHVTEAFF,TGTGCCAGCAGCAATCCAAGTCACAGGGGGCATGTCACTGAAGCTTTCTTT,TRBJ1-1,TRBV27,TRBD1,-
CASSRSKNEKLFF,TGTGCCAGCTCTCGCAGCAAGAATGAAAAACTGTTTTTT,TRBJ1-4,TRBV18,-,-
CASSPIAGKYNEQFF,TGTGCCAGCAGCCCGATAGCGGGAAAATACAATGAGCAGTTCTTC,TRBJ2-1,TRBV14,TRBD2,few
CASSRDNGQREQFF,TGTGCCAGTAGTAGGGACAACGGACAACGTGAGCAGTTCTTC,TRBJ2-1,TRBV19,-,few
CASTWSSYNEQFF,TGTGCCAGCACATGGAGCTCCTACAATGAGCAGTTCTTC,TRBJ2-1,TRBV7-6,-,-
CASSLNPFEEQFF,TGCGCCAGCAGCCTGAACCCTTTTGAGGAGCAGTTCTTC,TRBJ2-1,TRBV5-1,-,-
CSARLGDTQYF,TGCAGTGCTAGGCTCGGGGATACGCAGTATTTT,TRBJ2-3,TRBV20-1,-,-
CASSLQGDSNYGYTF,TGTGCCAGCAGCCTCCAGGGGGACAGTAACTATGGCTACACCTTC,TRBJ1-2,TRBV5-5,TRBD1,-
CASSLNGLAGGSPYNEQFF,TGTGCCAGCAGCTTAAATGGACTAGCGGGAGGGAGCCCCTACAATGAGCAGTTCTTC,TRBJ2-1,TRBV13,TRBD2,-
CASGREGQDRTGELFF,TGTGCCAGCGGTCGGGAGGGGCAGGACCGCACCGGGGAGCTGTTTTTT,TRBJ2-2,TRBV5-4,TRBD2,-
CAWMRDPSYNEQFF,TGTGCCTGGATGAGGGACCCCTCCTACAATGAGCAGTTCTTC,TRBJ2-1,TRBV30,-,-
CSVTGTGGSETQYF,TGCAGCGTAACCGGGACAGGGGGCAGTGAGACCCAGTACTTC,TRBJ2-5,TRBV29-1,TRBD1,once
CATTPGTGIQETQYF,TGTGCCACCACACCTGGGACAGGGATACAAGAGACCCAGTACTTC,TRBJ2-5,TRBV10-3,TRBD1,-
CASSPFRGRDNEQYF,TGTGCCAGCTCACCATTCCGCGGGAGGGACAACGAGCAGTACTTC,TRBJ2-7,TRBV18,TRBD2,-
CASSREDNEQFF,TGTGCCAGCAGCCGAGAAGACAATGAGCAGTTCTTC,TRBJ2-1,TRBV5-4,-,-
CASSQGLQETQYF,TGTGCCAGTAGTCAGGGACTTCAAGAGACCCAGTACTTC,TRBJ2-5,TRBV19,-,few
CASNFRDRGAYEQYF,TGTGCCAGCAATTTCCGGGACAGGGGCGCCTACGAGCAGTACTTC,TRBJ2-7,TRBV27,TRBD1,few
CASSSGGGTDTQYF,TGCGCCAGCAGCAGTGGAGGGGGCACAGATACGCAGTATTTT,TRBJ2-3,TRBV5-1,-,-
CASTQGSGTGELFF,TGTGCCAGCACTCAAGGGAGTGGGACCGGGGAGCTGTTTTTT,TRBJ2-2,TRBV2,-,-
CASSPRGQDAYEQYF,TGTGCCAGCTCACCACGCGGACAAGATGCCTACGAGCAGTACTTC,TRBJ2-7,TRBV18,-,-
CASSLTGAPYEQYF,TGTGCCAGCAGTTTAACAGGGGCGCCCTACGAGCAGTACTTC,TRBJ2-7,TRBV6-5,TRBD1,-
CASSPGQLNYGYTF,TGTGCCAGCTCCCCGGGACAGCTTAACTATGGCTACACCTTC,TRBJ1-2,TRBV18,TRBD1,-
CASSLQAASYEQYF,TGTGCCAGCAGCTTACAAGCTGCCTCCTACGAGCAGTACTTC,TRBJ2-7,TRBV7-2,-,once
CASSPPRGGSLHEQYF,TGTGCCAGCTCACCCCCCCGGGGCGGGAGTCTTCACGAGCAGTACTTC,TRBJ2-7,TRBV18,TRBD2,-
CASSLWSSGSTGGYTF,TGTGCCAGCAGCTTATGGTCTTCCGGGTCAACTGGGGGCTACACCTTC,TRBJ1-2,TRBV7-2,-,few
CASSSRGVNTEAFF,TGTGCCAGCAGTTCCCGAGGCGTGAACACTGAAGCTTTCTTT,TRBJ1-1,TRBV6-5,-,few
CASSPGGSGGRHEQYF,TGTGCCAGCAGCCCCGGGGGGTCTGGCGGGAGACACGAGCAGTACTTC,TRBJ2-7,TRBV11-2,TRBD2,-
CASSQDGTSSTDTQYF,TGTGCCAGCAGCCAAGACGGGACTTCTAGCACAGATACGCAGTATTTT,TRBJ2-3,TRBV4-2,-,once
CASSLGSKETQYF,TGTGCCAGCAGCTTAGGGAGCAAAGAGACCCAGTACTTC,TRBJ2-5,TRBV7-8,-,once
CASSASGANVLTF,TGTGCCAGTAGTGCCTCTGGGGCCAACGTCCTGACTTTC,TRBJ2-6,TRBV19,-,-
CASSPTSSGNTIYF,TGTGCCAGCAGCCCTACAAGCTCTGGAAACACCATATATTTT,TRBJ1-3,TRBV5-4,-,-
CASSLDGRAGSDEAFF,TGTGCCAGCAGCTTAGATGGGAGGGCGGGATCGGATGAAGCTTTCTTT,TRBJ1-1,TRBV11-3,-,-
CASSNKQPGLATPGTQYF,TGTGCCAGCAGTAATAAACAACCGGGACTAGCGACACCAGGGACCCAGTACTTC,TRBJ2-5,TRBV27,TRBD2,-
CASGKTGQWWGPTSSYNEQFF,TGTGCCAGCGGTAAGACAGGACAGTGGTGGGGACCGACTAGCTCCTACAATGAGCAGTTCTTC,TRBJ2-1,TRBV27,-,-
CASSSNIAGGPKYF,TGTGCCAGCAGCTCCAATATAGCGGGAGGGCCGAAGTACTTC,TRBJ2-5,TRBV7-2,TRBD2,-
CASSAGVGGNQPQHF,TGTGCCAGCAGTGCCGGGGTAGGAGGCAATCAGCCCCAGCATTTT,TRBJ1-5,TRBV6-1,-,-